The 23 T cell receptor beta chains reported below all come from one sample, sequenced in a study of metastatic and nonmetastatic thyroid tumors. TCRdb reprocessed the PCR reads using MiXCR. The data hold 25,000 to 30,000 clones, with roughly 25% observed a single time. Each patient went into thyroid surgery without having received any treatment. Sequencing was performed on blood. These receptors were obtained from a female donor with papillary thyroid cancer or a benign thyroid nodule (not recorded which). Some clones in this sample may be carry-over from other donors' samples.

CDR3 coding DNA: TGCGCCAGCAGCTTTGCGGGAGTGGATGAGCAGTTCTTC. It is translated as CASSFAGVDEQFF. The chain links TRBV5-1 to TRBJ2-1; 7 bases agree with TRBD2. The CDR3 runs to 13 residues. The V gene end was trimmed by 2 bases and the J gene end by 8 bases; junction bases not matched to a gene: 4. The germline V gene encodes CDR1 SGHRS and CDR2 YFSETQ. Based on the CDR3 plus reference TRBV5-1 and TRBJ2-1, the full variable domain is KAGVTQTPRYLIKTRGQQVTLSCSPISGHRSVSWYQQTPGQGLQFLFEYFSETQRNKGNFPGRFSGRQFSNSRSEMNVSTLELGDSALYLCASSFAGVDEQFFGPGTRLTVL.

This clone was recorded many times. The chain links TRBV5-1 to TRBJ2-1; D is ambiguous. V gave up 0 bases and J gave up 0 bases, with 10 bases separating them. This CDR3 has 16 residues. The V gene's germline CDR1 is SGHRS and CDR2 YFSETQ. The CDR3: CASSLGETSSYNEQFF. For the CDR3, the DNA is TGCGCCAGCAGCTTGGGCGAGACGAGCTCCTACAATGAGCAGTTCTTC.

The chain has TRBV7-6 and TRBJ2-1; 8 nucleotides match TRBD2. There are 14 residues in the CDR3. J was trimmed by 12 bases and V by 4 bases; bases with no gene match: 11. Germline CDR1 SGHVS, CDR2 FNYEAQ. The CDR3 region has the DNA TGTGCCAGCAGCTCCTCTAGCGCCGCGGGGGGGCAGTTCTTC. Translation: CASSSSSAAGGQFF.

V is TRBV3-1 and J is TRBJ2-2; D might be TRBD1 (6 bases). Trimming cost V 4 bases and J 8 bases, with 8 bases left between them. This CDR3 comprises 12 residues. Germline CDR1 is LGHDT and CDR2 is YNNKEL (reference sequence). The CDR3 DNA reads as TGTGCCAGCAGCCGCGGACAGGGGGAGCTGTTTTTT. Translation gives CASSRGQGELFF.

This clone was seen repeatedly, ten times or more. This sequence joins TRBV7-9 and TRBJ2-7; perhaps TRBD2 as D (5 bases). CDR1 is SEHNR, CDR2 FQNEAQ, per germline (reference sequence). The CDR3 length is 15 residues. V lost 5 bases and J 2 bases, leaving 16 bases between the germline ends. The CDR3 DNA follows: TGTGCCAGCAGCCCGGACTCCGGGCTCACCTACGAGCAGTACTTC. Amino acids: CASSPDSGLTYEQYF.

With regard to this clone: An end of the junction differs from the germline gene, which may be a read error. The J gene is TRBJ2-6, the V gene TRBV27; 12 positions match TRBD2. The germline V gene encodes CDR1 MNHEY and CDR2 SMNVEV (reference sequence). CDR3 length: 20 amino acids. The CDR3 bases are TGTGCCAGCAGTTCACACCCCGGTACTAGCGGGAGGACTGGGTCCAACGTCCTGACTTTC. The encoded protein is CASSSHPGTSGRTGSNVLTF.

This clone was found a few times. The gene calls are TRBV5-1 and TRBJ2-7; D might be TRBD1 (6 bases). Germline V CDR1 and CDR2: SGHRS, YFSETQ. CDR3 length equals 16 residues. V lost 0 bases and J 3 bases, leaving 16 bases between the germline ends. CDR3 residues: CASSLGTGFGVYEQYF. The DNA of the CDR3 is TGCGCCAGCAGCTTGGGCACAGGGTTTGGAGTCTACGAGCAGTACTTC.

This clone is categorized as medium-sized. This rearrangement joins TRBV7-2 to TRBJ2-7, with 7 bases aligning to TRBD2. In germline, CDR1 is SGHTA, CDR2 FQGNSA. V lost 1 base and J lost 9; bases outside the gene matches: 6. This CDR3 has 13 amino acids. The DNA for the CDR3 is TGTGCCAGCAGCTTAGGGAGCGGGGCGGGGCAGTACTTC. Its translation: CASSLGSGAGQYF. Supplemented by reference TRBV7-2 and TRBJ2-7, the full variable domain reads GAGVSQSPSNKVTEKGKDVELRCDPISGHTALYWYRQSLGQGLEFLIYFQGNSAPDKSGLPSDRFSAERTGGSVSTLTIQRTQQEDSAVYLCASSLGSGAGQYFGPGTRLTVT.

This rearrangement joins TRBV2 to TRBJ2-1, with 9 bases that match TRBD1. Germline V gene sequence: CDR1 SNHLY, CDR2 FYNNEI. V shed 5 bases and J 10 bases; nucleotides not matched to a gene: 9. The CDR3 loop spans 14 amino acids. The CDR3 DNA is TGTGCCAGCAGTACATGGGGGACAGGGACAGAGCAGTTCTTC. Translated: CASSTWGTGTEQFF.

There are a few counts of this clone. Mismatch with germline at one junction end may stem from a read error. The chain uses TRBV20-1 and TRBJ1-1; D unclear. Germline V gene data show CDR1 as DFQATT and CDR2 as SNEGSKA (reference sequence). This CDR3 comprises 14 residues. The CDR3 is CSDSVQTVNTEGFF. The CDR3 nucleotides are TGCAGTGATAGTGTACAGACGGTGAACACTGAAGGTTTCTTT.

This clone was seen more than once but under ten times. The V gene is TRBV6-1, the J gene TRBJ2-1; D unclear. V gave up 4 bases and J gave up 6 bases, with 19 bases separating them. The CDR3 contains 16 residues. Germline V gives CDR1 MNHNS, CDR2 SASEGT. The CDR3 sequence: CASSASLVGSGNEQFF. CDR3 DNA sequence: TGTGCCAGCAGTGCCAGTTTGGTGGGTAGTGGCAATGAGCAGTTCTTC.

This clone was seen repeatedly, ten times or more. The chain uses TRBV7-2 and TRBJ2-2, with D hard to call. CDR1 and CDR2 from the germline V gene are SGHTA and FQGNSA. The V end lost 5 bases, the J end lost 6 bases, and 7 bases lay between the germline ends. CDR3 length: 12 residues. The CDR3 DNA sequence: TGTGCCAGCAGCCGGGTATCCGGGGAGCTGTTTTTT. This translates into CASSRVSGELFF.

This clone has a count of ten or more. This chain connects TRBV5-1 to TRBJ2-2; no clear D gene. The CDR3 consists of 14 residues. The V gene lost 0 bases and the J gene lost 5 bases, with 8 bases spanning the gap. Germline CDR1 is SGHRS and CDR2 is YFSETQ. The CDR3 loop reads CASSLGSRTGELFF. CDR3 bases: TGCGCCAGCAGCTTGGGAAGCCGGACCGGGGAGCTGTTTTTT.

This sequence joins TRBV11-2 and TRBJ1-1, with D uncertain. The CDR3 is made up of 13 amino acids. The germline gives CDR1 SGHAT, CDR2 FQNNGV. V was trimmed by 8 bases and J by 4 bases, leaving 14 bases between them. As DNA, the CDR3 is TGTGCCAGCGCCTCGGTTATCGGCACTGAAGCTTTCTTT. This encodes CASASVIGTEAFF. The whole variable domain, remainder taken from reference TRBV11-2 and TRBJ1-1, is EAGVAQSPRYKIIEKRQSVAFWCNPISGHATLYWYQQILGQGPKLLIQFQNNGVVDDSQLPKDRFSAERLKGVDSTLKIQPAKLEDSAVYLCASASVIGTEAFFGQGTRLTVV.

This clone was detected many times. The rearrangement uses TRBV29-1 and TRBJ1-2, with D possibly being TRBD1 (5 bases). Germline CDR1 and CDR2: SQVTM and ANQGSEA. Trimming pared 3 bases from V and 8 bases from J, leaving 13 bases between. The CDR3 extends over 12 amino acids. CDR3 DNA: TGCAGCGTTGAGGGCAGGGAGGAAGGCTACACCTTC. As protein: CSVEGREEGYTF.

This clone was detected ten times or more. The J gene is TRBJ1-5, the V gene TRBV25-1; D perhaps matches TRBD1 (5 bases). This CDR3 has 14 residues. The germline V gene encodes CDR1 MGHDK and CDR2 SYGVNS. The V end was cut by 4 bases, the J end by 5 bases, with 12 bases between. The CDR3 loop is CASSGAGKDQPQHF. CDR3 coding DNA: TGTGCCAGCAGTGGGGCAGGGAAGGATCAGCCCCAGCATTTT.

The rearrangement links TRBV20-1 to TRBJ1-2; TRBD1 matches at 8 bases. The CDR3 consists of 15 residues. Looked up from germline, CDR1 is DFQATT and CDR2 is SNEGSKA (reference sequence). J gave up 4 bases and V 5 bases, and 12 bases lay outside the gene matches. Here the CDR3 DNA reads TGCAGTGCTTTCAATAAGACAGGGGCGGTCTATGGCTACACCTTC. Protein product: CSAFNKTGAVYGYTF.

In its sample, this clone was seen many times. The chain carries TRBV18 and TRBJ1-1; D remains ambiguous. The CDR3 length is 14 residues. Germline assignment: CDR1 KGHSH and CDR2 LQKENI. The V gene lost 2 bases and the J gene lost 8 bases, with 15 bases spanning the gap. CDR3 in amino acids: CASSPNTPPAEAFF. CDR3 DNA sequence: TGTGCCAGCTCACCAAATACCCCCCCTGCCGAAGCTTTCTTT.

This clone showed up many times. This chain joins TRBV12-3 or TRBV12-4 and TRBJ2-2, with D possibly matching TRBD2 (6 bases). The CDR3 consists of 16 residues. Between the trimmed V and J ends, which lost 2 bases and 7 bases, there was a span of 17 bases. The CDR3 sequence: CASSLPPGGSIGELFF. In DNA form, the CDR3 reads TGTGCCAGCAGTTTACCGCCCGGGGGAAGTATCGGGGAGCTGTTTTTT.

V is TRBV5-1 and J is TRBJ2-7, with a weak D call TRBD2 (5 bases). The CDR3 runs to 16 residues. V lost 0 bases, J lost 6 bases, and 19 bases lay in between. Germline CDR1 reads SGHRS; CDR2 reads YFSETQ. In nucleotides, the CDR3 is TGCGCCAGCAGCTTGGCCCTGACTACCGTTGGGAGCGAGCAGTACTTC. Its protein product is CASSLALTTVGSEQYF.

Judged by abundance, this clone is medium-sized. The gene calls are TRBV6-2 or TRBV6-3 and TRBJ1-5, with 9 bases matching TRBD1. The CDR3 contains 14 residues. Germline V gene data show CDR1 as MNHEY and CDR2 as SVGEGT. V lost 4 bases and J lost 2; bases outside the gene matches: 0. The chain's CDR3 is CASSWTGGNQPQHF. The CDR3 DNA reads TGTGCCAGCAGTTGGACAGGGGGCAATCAGCCCCAGCATTTT.

V is TRBV6-1 and J is TRBJ2-7; no clear D. Trimming stripped 6 bases from V and 1 base from J, with 16 bases between. This CDR3 is built from 15 residues. Germline CDR1 is MNHNS and CDR2 is SASEGT. CDR3 residues: CASRAWIPTSYEQYF. Here the CDR3 DNA reads TGTGCCAGCAGGGCGTGGATCCCAACTTCCTACGAGCAGTACTTC.

Within the sample, this clone is medium-sized. J is TRBJ2-2 and V is TRBV6-1; the D is unclear. From germline, CDR1 is MNHNS and CDR2 SASEGT. Trimming removed 7 bases at V and 2 bases at J, with 8 bases between. The CDR3 is made up of 13 amino acids. CDR3 sequence: CASTMDNTGELFF. CDR3 sequence (DNA): TGTGCCAGCACCATGGACAACACCGGGGAGCTGTTTTTT.